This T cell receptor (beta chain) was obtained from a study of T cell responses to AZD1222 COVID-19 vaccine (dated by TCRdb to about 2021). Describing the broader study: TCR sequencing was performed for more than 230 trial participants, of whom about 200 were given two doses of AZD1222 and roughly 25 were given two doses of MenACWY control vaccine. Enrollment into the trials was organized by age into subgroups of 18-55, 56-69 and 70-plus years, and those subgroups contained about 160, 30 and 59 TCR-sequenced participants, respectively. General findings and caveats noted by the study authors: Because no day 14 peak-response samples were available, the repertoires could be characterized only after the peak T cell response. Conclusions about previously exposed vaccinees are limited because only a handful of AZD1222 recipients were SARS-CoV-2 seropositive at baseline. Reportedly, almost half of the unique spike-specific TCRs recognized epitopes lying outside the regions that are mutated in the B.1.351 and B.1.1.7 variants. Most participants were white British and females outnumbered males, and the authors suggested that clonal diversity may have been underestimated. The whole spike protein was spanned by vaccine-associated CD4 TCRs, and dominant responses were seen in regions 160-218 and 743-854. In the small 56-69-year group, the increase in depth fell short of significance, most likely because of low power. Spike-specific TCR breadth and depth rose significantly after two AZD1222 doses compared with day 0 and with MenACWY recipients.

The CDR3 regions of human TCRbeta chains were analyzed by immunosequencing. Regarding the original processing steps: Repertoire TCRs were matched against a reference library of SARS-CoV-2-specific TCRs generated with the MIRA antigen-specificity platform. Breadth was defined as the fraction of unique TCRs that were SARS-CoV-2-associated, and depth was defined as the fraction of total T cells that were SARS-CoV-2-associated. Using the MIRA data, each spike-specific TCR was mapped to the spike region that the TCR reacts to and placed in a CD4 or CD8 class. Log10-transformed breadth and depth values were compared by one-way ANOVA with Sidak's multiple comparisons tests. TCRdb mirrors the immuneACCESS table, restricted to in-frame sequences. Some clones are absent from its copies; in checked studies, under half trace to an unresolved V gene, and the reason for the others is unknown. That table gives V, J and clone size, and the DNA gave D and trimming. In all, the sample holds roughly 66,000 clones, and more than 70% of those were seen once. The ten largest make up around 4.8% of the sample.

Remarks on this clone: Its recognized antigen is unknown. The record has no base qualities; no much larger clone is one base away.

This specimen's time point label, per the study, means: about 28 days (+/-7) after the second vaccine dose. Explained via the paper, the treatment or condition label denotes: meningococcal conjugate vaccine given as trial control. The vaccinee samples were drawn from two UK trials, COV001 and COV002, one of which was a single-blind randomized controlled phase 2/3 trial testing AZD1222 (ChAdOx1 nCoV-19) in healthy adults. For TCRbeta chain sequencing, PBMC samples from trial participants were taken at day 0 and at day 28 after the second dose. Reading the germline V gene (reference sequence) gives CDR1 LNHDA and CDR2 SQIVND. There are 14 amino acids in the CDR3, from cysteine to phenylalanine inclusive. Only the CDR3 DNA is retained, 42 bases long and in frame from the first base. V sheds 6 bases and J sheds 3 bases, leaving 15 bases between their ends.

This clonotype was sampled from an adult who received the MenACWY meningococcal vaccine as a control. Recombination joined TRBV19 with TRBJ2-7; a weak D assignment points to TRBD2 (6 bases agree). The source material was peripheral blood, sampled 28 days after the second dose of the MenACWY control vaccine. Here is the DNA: TGTGCCAGTAGCTCCCGGGAGTTAAACTACGAGCAGTACTTC. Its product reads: CASSSRELNYEQYF.